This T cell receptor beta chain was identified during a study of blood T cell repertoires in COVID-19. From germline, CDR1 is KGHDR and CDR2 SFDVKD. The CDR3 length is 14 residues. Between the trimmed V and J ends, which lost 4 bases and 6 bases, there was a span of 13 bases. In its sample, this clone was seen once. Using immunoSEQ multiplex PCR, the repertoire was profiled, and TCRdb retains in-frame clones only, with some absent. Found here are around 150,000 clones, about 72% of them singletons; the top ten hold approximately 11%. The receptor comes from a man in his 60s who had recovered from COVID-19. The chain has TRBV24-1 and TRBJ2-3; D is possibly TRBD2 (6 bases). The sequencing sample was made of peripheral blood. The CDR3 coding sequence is TGTGCCACCAGTGACCCCGGGGGAGTGGATACGCAGTATTTT. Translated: CATSDPGGVDTQYF.